Listed here are 27 T cell receptor beta chains from one sample, sequenced in a study of CD8 T cells in Susac syndrome. When the RNA was reverse transcribed, random hexamers were used with an input of roughly 0.5 to 1 ug. From the immunoSEQ multiplex PCR reads, TCRdb called clonotypes with MiXCR, one entry per CDR3 protein. The sample shows about 210,000 distinct CDR3 sequences, 95% of them seen only once. The specimen sequenced was CD4+ T cells from PBMCs. Every receptor here comes from a human donor with multiple sclerosis.

This clonotype was seen more than once but under ten times. The chain carries TRBV18 and TRBJ2-5, with D uncertain. The CDR3 extends over 13 amino acids. Germline values: CDR1 KGHSH, CDR2 LQKENI. Trimming took off 2 bases at V and 1 base at J, with 5 bases between the two ends. CDR3 protein: CASSPGPQETQYF. Here the CDR3 DNA reads TGTGCCAGCTCACCAGGGCCCCAAGAGACCCAGTACTTC. Based on the CDR3 plus reference TRBV18 and TRBJ2-5, the full variable domain is NAGVMQNPRHLVRRRGQEARLRCSPMKGHSHVYWYRQLPEEGLKFMVYLQKENIIDESGMPKERFSAEFPKEGPSILRIQQVVRGDSAAYFCASSPGPQETQYFGPGTRLLVL.

The J gene is TRBJ1-6, the V gene TRBV6-2 or TRBV6-3; TRBD1 matches at 9 bases. Trimming at V came to 5 bases and at J to 8 bases, leaving 7 bases not matched to a gene. CDR1 is MNHEY and CDR2 is SVGEGT in the germline V gene. The CDR3 is 15 amino acids. The CDR3 bases are TGTGCCAGCAGTACTTTACAGGGGGCTGATTCACCCCTCCACTTT. Its translation: CASSTLQGADSPLHF.

The rearrangement links TRBV30 to TRBJ2-1, with TRBD1 matching over 12 bases. The length of the CDR3 is 15 residues. Unmatched junction bases numbered 4, after V lost 1 base and J lost 6 bases. CDR1 is GTSNPN, CDR2 SVGIG, per germline (reference sequence). The CDR3 nucleotides are TGTGCCTGGAGTGCCGGGACAGGGGGCATCAATGAGCAGTTCTTC. Its translation: CAWSAGTGGINEQFF.

The V and J genes are TRBV29-1 and TRBJ1-2; D is unclear. The CDR3 is 12 residues long. With 5 bases removed from V and 10 bases from J, the gap between germline ends came to 17 bases. Germline V gives CDR1 SQVTM, CDR2 ANQGSEA. The CDR3 spells CSVCDPLGFYTF. The CDR3 region has the DNA TGCAGCGTTTGCGACCCCCTGGGATTCTACACCTTC. The variable domain in full, with the rest retrieved from reference TRBV29-1 and TRBJ1-2, is SAVISQKPSRDICQRGTSLTIQCQVDSQVTMMFWYRQQPGQSLTLIATANQGSEATYESGFVIDKFPISRPNLTFSTLTVSNMSPEDSSIYLCSVCDPLGFYTFGSGTRLTVV.

This chain links TRBV20-1 with TRBJ2-3; the match to TRBD1 covers 7 bases. The CDR3 loop spans 15 amino acids. The germline V gene has CDR1 DFQATT and CDR2 SNEGSKA (reference sequence). Trimming took 6 bases from V and 4 from J; bases not matched to a gene: 13. The CDR3: CSAASGQIIADTQYF. The CDR3 coding sequence is TGCAGTGCCGCATCGGGACAGATAATCGCAGATACGCAGTATTTT.

The chain carries TRBV20-1 and TRBJ1-5; D not certain. This CDR3 is 15 amino acids long. The germline CDR1 and CDR2 sequences are DFQATT and SNEGSKA (reference sequence). V was cut by 3 bases and J by 2 bases, with 14 bases left in between. The CDR3 spells CSASVGLTGNQPQHF. The CDR3 coding sequence is TGCAGTGCTAGTGTGGGTCTGACGGGCAATCAGCCCCAGCATTTT.

V and J are TRBV5-1 and TRBJ1-6, with D possibly being TRBD1 (6 bases). The CDR3 runs 15 residues. The V and J ends lost 4 bases and 6 bases respectively, with 14 bases between them. Germline lookup yields CDR1 SGHRS and CDR2 YFSETQ. CDR3 in amino acids: CASSQTTGLNSPLHF. The CDR3 nucleotides read TGCGCCAGCAGCCAAACGACAGGACTTAATTCACCCCTCCACTTT.

The V and J genes are TRBV6-2 or TRBV6-3 and TRBJ2-3; 7 nucleotides match TRBD2. CDR3 size: 15 residues. Germline loops: CDR1 MNHEY, CDR2 SVGEGT. Trimming took 6 bases from V and 2 from J; bases not matched to a gene: 8. CDR3 loop: CASSPTGGFTDTQYF. The CDR3 coding sequence is TGTGCCAGCAGCCCCACGGGGGGATTCACAGATACGCAGTATTTT.

The chain has TRBV5-1 and TRBJ2-1; 14 bases are a match to TRBD2. J was trimmed by 6 bases and V by 2 bases; bases with no gene match: 4. The CDR3 contains 16 residues. The germline gives CDR1 SGHRS, CDR2 YFSETQ. The CDR3 DNA reads as TGCGCCAGCAGCTTTGCGACTAGCGGGGGGGCCAATGAGCAGTTCTTC. Translation: CASSFATSGGANEQFF. The variable domain in full, completed from reference TRBV5-1 and TRBJ2-1, reads KAGVTQTPRYLIKTRGQQVTLSCSPISGHRSVSWYQQTPGQGLQFLFEYFSETQRNKGNFPGRFSGRQFSNSRSEMNVSTLELGDSALYLCASSFATSGGANEQFFGPGTRLTVL.

V is TRBV29-1 and J is TRBJ2-3; TRBD1 or TRBD2 may be the D gene (5 bases each). The CDR3 is made up of 16 amino acids. Germline V CDR1 and CDR2: SQVTM, ANQGSEA. V lost 0 bases to trimming and J lost 8 bases, with 21 bases between them. The CDR3 DNA reads as TGCAGCGTTGAAGATCGGGGTTCGGGGACCCGGGGTACGCAGTATTTT. Protein sequence: CSVEDRGSGTRGTQYF.

Turning to this clonotype: At one of its ends the junction is not consistent with the germline gene, which may arise from a read error. The rearrangement links TRBV30 to TRBJ1-1; a weak D match, TRBD1 (6 bases). The CDR3 extends over 14 amino acids. Germline values: CDR1 GTSNPN, CDR2 SVGIG (reference sequence). CDR3 sequence reads: CAWTKTGRSTEAFF. The CDR3 region has the DNA TGTGCTTGGACTAAGACAGGCAGGAGCACTGAAGCTTTCTTT.

This chain connects TRBV2 to TRBJ2-7; tentatively, D is TRBD1 (6 bases). The V end lost 3 bases, the J end lost 2 bases, and 8 bases lay between the germline ends. In germline, CDR1 is SNHLY, CDR2 FYNNEI. The length of the CDR3 is 13 residues. The CDR3 loop reads CASSEAGAYEQYF. For the CDR3, the DNA is TGTGCCAGCAGTGAGGCAGGGGCCTACGAGCAGTACTTC.

The chain is built from TRBV6-6 and TRBJ2-5; tentative D call: TRBD1 (6 bases). V dropped 0 bases and J dropped 2 bases, with 10 bases sitting between them. CDR1 is MNHNY, CDR2 SVGAGI, per germline (reference sequence). The CDR3 covers 15 residues. The CDR3 nucleotides are TGTGCCAGCAGTTACTCCGAGACAGGACAAGAGACCCAGTACTTC. Its protein is CASSYSETGQETQYF.

This chain uses TRBV29-1 with TRBJ1-2; 9 bases line up with TRBD1. V was clipped by 3 bases and J by 1 base; unmatched bases: 12. The CDR3 spans 17 residues. Looked up from germline, CDR1 is SQVTM and CDR2 is ANQGSEA. The CDR3 coding sequence is TGCAGCGTTGAGTATTTCCATCCGGGACAGGGTAACTATGGCTACACCTTC. Translating it yields CSVEYFHPGQGNYGYTF.

The rearrangement uses TRBV19 and TRBJ2-7; the match to TRBD1 covers 11 bases. Trimming cost V 8 bases and J 5 bases; bases outside gene matches: 8. The CDR3 length is 14 residues. Germline CDR1 LNHDA, CDR2 SQIVND (reference sequence). The CDR3 sequence: CASRPGDRGDEQYF. CDR3 nucleotides: TGTGCCAGTCGTCCCGGGGACAGGGGGGACGAGCAGTACTTC.

This clonotype showed up just once. This chain joins TRBV12-3 or TRBV12-4 and TRBJ1-5; TRBD1 might be the D (6 bases). The CDR3 sequence is 14 residues long. V gave up 6 bases and J gave up 3 bases, with 12 bases separating them. Written as DNA, the CDR3 is TGTGCCAGCAGGTCGGGGGCGAACAATCAGCCCCAGCATTTT. Encoded protein: CASRSGANNQPQHF.

This chain links TRBV3-1 with TRBJ1-6; weak D call: TRBD1 (6 bases). Trimming shortened V by 5 bases and J by 7 bases, and 21 bases separated the two germline ends. This CDR3 is 17 amino acids long. The germline V gene encodes CDR1 LGHDT and CDR2 YNNKEL (reference sequence). The chain's CDR3 is CASSTYPAGAGNSPLHF. DNA of the CDR3: TGTGCCAGCAGCACCTACCCGGCGGGGGCTGGGAATTCACCCCTCCACTTT.

The V gene is TRBV3-1, the J gene TRBJ2-3; D is undetermined. Trimming shortened V by 0 bases and J by 2 bases, and 6 bases separated the two germline ends. Germline assignment: CDR1 LGHDT and CDR2 YNNKEL (reference sequence). The CDR3 runs 14 residues. The CDR3 reads CASSQDTVTDTQYF. In DNA, the CDR3 is TGTGCCAGCAGCCAAGACACGGTCACAGATACGCAGTATTTT.

V is TRBV12-3 or TRBV12-4 and J is TRBJ1-1; D is possibly TRBD1 (6 bases). Trimming pared 5 bases from V and 4 bases from J, leaving 14 bases between. The CDR3 loop spans 14 amino acids. The CDR3 nucleotides are TGTGCCAGCAGTGACTACAGGGTTGGCACTGAAGCTTTCTTT. It encodes CASSDYRVGTEAFF.

Here the CDR3 reads CASSEVPQPQHF. The CDR3 DNA sequence: TGTGCCAGCAGTGAAGTCCCTCAGCCCCAGCATTTT. The V gene is TRBV6-1, the J gene TRBJ1-5; unclear D gene. The germline V and J ends were trimmed by 1 base and 6 bases, with 4 bases remaining between them. The CDR3 totals 12 residues. Germline V gives CDR1 MNHNS, CDR2 SASEGT.

This clonotype was seen a handful of times. The CDR3 is CASSYDNEQFF. CDR3 in DNA: TGTGCCAGCAGTTATGACAATGAGCAGTTCTTC. The chain recombines TRBV6-6 with TRBJ2-1; D unresolved. The germline CDR1 and CDR2 sequences are MNHNY and SVGAGI (reference sequence). Trimming shortened V by 3 bases and J by 5 bases, and 2 bases separated the two germline ends. CDR3 length: 11 amino acids.

The chain carries TRBV2 and TRBJ1-1, with D unresolved. The V gene lost 5 bases and the J gene lost 0 bases, with 16 bases spanning the gap. The CDR3 runs to 16 residues. Germline lookup yields CDR1 SNHLY and CDR2 FYNNEI. This chain's CDR3 is CASSSRQSNMNTEAFF. The CDR3 DNA reads as TGTGCCAGCAGTTCAAGGCAGAGTAATATGAACACTGAAGCTTTCTTT.

The sample holds one count of this clonotype. The chain couples TRBV25-1 to TRBJ2-7; 9 bases line up with TRBD1. V trimming: 5 bases; J trimming: 6 bases; junction bases outside the gene matches: 11. Germline assignment: CDR1 MGHDK and CDR2 SYGVNS. CDR3 length: 15 residues. The CDR3 nucleotides are TGTGCCAGCAGTTTGCCGGGACAGGGCGTCCTCGAGCAGTACTTC. This encodes CASSLPGQGVLEQYF.

The chain recombines TRBV14 with TRBJ1-2; D ambiguous. CDR3 size: 14 residues. Germline CDR1 SGHDN, CDR2 FVKESK. V lost 2 bases and J 6 bases, leaving 13 bases between the germline ends. The CDR3 region is CASSQPDSRDGYTF. CDR3 nucleotide sequence: TGTGCCAGCAGCCAACCGGACTCACGAGATGGCTACACCTTC.

V usage is TRBV10-2 and J usage is TRBJ1-3; D ambiguous. V was pared by 3 bases and J by 2 bases, with 8 bases between. This CDR3 has 14 amino acids. Germline V gene sequence: CDR1 WSHSY, CDR2 SAAADI. Written as DNA, the CDR3 is TGCGCCAGCAGTGAACAGACGGCTGGAAACACCATATATTTT. Its translation: CASSEQTAGNTIYF.

This rearrangement joins TRBV9 to TRBJ2-1, with 7 bases fitting TRBD1. With 0 bases clipped from V and 9 bases from J, the junction kept 9 bases outside the gene matches. CDR3 length: 15 residues. Per the germline V gene, CDR1 is SGDLS and CDR2 is YYNGEE. The CDR3 sequence: CASSVGQGVLGEQFF. For the CDR3, the DNA is TGTGCCAGCAGCGTAGGGCAGGGGGTATTAGGTGAGCAGTTCTTC.

The CDR3 here is CASSLGTSWDEQFF. The CDR3 nucleotides are TGTGCCAGCAGCCTAGGGACTAGCTGGGATGAGCAGTTCTTC. This chain joins TRBV7-2 and TRBJ2-1; TRBD2 matches 9 bases. Germline lookup yields CDR1 SGHTA and CDR2 FQGNSA. With V trimmed by 5 bases and J by 8 bases, 7 bases remained unmatched. The CDR3 has 14 amino acids.